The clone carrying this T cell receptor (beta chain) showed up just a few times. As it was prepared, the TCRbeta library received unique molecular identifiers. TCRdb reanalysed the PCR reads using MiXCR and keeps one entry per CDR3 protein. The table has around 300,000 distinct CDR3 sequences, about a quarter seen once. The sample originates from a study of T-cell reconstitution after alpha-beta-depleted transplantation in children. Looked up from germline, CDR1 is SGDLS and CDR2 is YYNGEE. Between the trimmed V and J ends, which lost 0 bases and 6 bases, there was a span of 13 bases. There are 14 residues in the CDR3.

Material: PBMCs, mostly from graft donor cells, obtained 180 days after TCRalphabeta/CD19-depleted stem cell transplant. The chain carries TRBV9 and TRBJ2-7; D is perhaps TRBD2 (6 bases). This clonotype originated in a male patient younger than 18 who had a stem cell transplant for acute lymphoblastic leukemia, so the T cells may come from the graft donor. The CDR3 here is CASSVGGGRGEQYF. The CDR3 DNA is TGTGCCAGCAGCGTAGGGGGAGGAAGGGGCGAGCAGTACTTC.